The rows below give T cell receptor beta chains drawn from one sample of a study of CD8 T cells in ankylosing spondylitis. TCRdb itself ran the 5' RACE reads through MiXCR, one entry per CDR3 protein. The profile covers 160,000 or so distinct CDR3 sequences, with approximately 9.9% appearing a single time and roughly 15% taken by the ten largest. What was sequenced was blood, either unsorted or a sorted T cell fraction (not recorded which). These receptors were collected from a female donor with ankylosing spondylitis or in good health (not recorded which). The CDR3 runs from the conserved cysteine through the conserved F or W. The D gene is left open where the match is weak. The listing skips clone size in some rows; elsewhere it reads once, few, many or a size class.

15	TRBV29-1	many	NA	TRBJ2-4	CSVVAGFSAKNIQYF	TGCAGCGTTGTGGCGGGGTTTTCAGCCAAAAACATTCAGTACTTC
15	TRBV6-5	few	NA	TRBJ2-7	CASSYSGGKDYEQYF	TGTGCCAGCAGTTACTCAGGGGGTAAGGACTACGAGCAGTACTTC
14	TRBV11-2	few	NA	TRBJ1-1	CASSASPENTEAFF	TGTGCCAGCAGCGCCTCCCCTGAGAACACTGAAGCTTTCTTT
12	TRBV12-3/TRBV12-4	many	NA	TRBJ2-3	CASSFLESMGYF	TGTGCCAGCAGTTTCCTTGAAAGTATGGGGTATTTT
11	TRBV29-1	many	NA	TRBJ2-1	CSVREYNEQFF	TGCAGCGTTAGGGAGTACAATGAGCAGTTCTTC
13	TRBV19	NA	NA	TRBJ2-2	CASRRENTGELFF	TGTGCCAGTAGAAGGGAGAACACCGGGGAGCTGTTTTTT
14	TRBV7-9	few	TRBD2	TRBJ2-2	CASISGEITGELFF	TGTGCCAGCATTAGCGGGGAGATCACCGGGGAGCTGTTTTTT
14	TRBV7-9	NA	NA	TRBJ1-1	CASSLYSSNTEAFF	TGTGCCAGCAGCTTATACAGTAGTAACACTGAAGCTTTCTTT
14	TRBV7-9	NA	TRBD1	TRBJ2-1	CASRPIQGLNEQFF	TGTGCCAGCAGACCGATACAGGGGTTGAATGAGCAGTTCTTC
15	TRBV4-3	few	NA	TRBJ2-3	CASSQGRDPRDTQYF	TGCGCCAGCAGCCAAGGCCGGGACCCTCGAGATACGCAGTATTTT
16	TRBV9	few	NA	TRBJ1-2	CASSASPTGRGYGYTF	TGTGCCAGCAGCGCCTCGCCCACGGGACGGGGTTATGGCTACACCTTC
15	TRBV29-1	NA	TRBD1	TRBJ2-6	CSVRTGGRGANVLTF	TGCAGCGTTCGGACAGGGGGGCGTGGGGCCAACGTCCTGACTTTC
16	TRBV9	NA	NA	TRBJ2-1	CASSVERDPPNNEQFF	TGTGCCAGCAGCGTAGAGAGGGACCCGCCGAACAATGAGCAGTTCTTC
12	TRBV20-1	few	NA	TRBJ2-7	CSAPRWPLEQYF	TGCAGTGCTCCCCGATGGCCCCTCGAGCAGTACTTC
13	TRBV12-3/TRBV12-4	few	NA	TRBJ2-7	CASSYGTTYEQYF	TGTGCCAGCAGTTACGGGACAACCTACGAGCAGTACTTC
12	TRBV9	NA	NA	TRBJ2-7	CASSASGFEQYF	TGTGCCAGCAGCGCCTCAGGGTTCGAGCAGTACTTC
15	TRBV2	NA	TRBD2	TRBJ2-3	CASSDSTSAADTQYF	TGTGCCAGCAGTGACTCGACTAGCGCGGCAGATACGCAGTATTTT
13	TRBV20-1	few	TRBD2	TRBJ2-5	CSGSRREEETQYF	TGCAGTGGGTCCCGGCGGGAGGAAGAGACCCAGTACTTC
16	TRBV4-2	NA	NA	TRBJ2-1	CASSHRTVFPLDEQFF	TGTGCCAGCAGCCACCGGACAGTTTTTCCCCTCGATGAGCAGTTCTTC
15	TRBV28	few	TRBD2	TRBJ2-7	CASGRAGRGRYEQYF	TGTGCCAGTGGAAGGGCCGGGAGGGGTCGATACGAGCAGTACTTC
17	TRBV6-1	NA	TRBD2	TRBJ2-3	CASSEALLAGVWDTQYF	TGTGCCAGCAGTGAAGCCTTACTAGCGGGAGTATGGGATACGCAGTATTTT
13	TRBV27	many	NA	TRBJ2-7	CASSSGLYYEQYF	TGTGCCAGCAGTTCGGGACTCTACTACGAGCAGTACTTC
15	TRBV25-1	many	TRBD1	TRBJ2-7	CASLTTDRGLYEQYF	TGTGCCAGCCTAACTACAGACAGGGGGCTATACGAGCAGTACTTC
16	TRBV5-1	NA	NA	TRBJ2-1	CASSPMPGSRGNEQFF	TGCGCCAGCAGCCCGATGCCCGGGAGCAGGGGCAATGAGCAGTTCTTC
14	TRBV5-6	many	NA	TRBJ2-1	CASSLEGGNNEQFF	TGTGCCAGCAGCTTGGAAGGCGGGAACAATGAGCAGTTCTTC
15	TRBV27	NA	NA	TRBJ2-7	CASTRRQGGSYEQYF	TGTGCCAGCACCCGCAGGCAGGGAGGCTCCTACGAGCAGTACTTC
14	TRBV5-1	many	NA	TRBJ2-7	CASSLSQGEDEQYF	TGCGCCAGCAGCTTGTCACAGGGTGAAGACGAGCAGTACTTC
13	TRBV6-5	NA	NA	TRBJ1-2	CASSLRTEYGYTF	TGTGCCAGCAGTCTACGGACGGAATATGGCTACACCTTC
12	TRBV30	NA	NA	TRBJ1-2	CAWSLRELGYTF	TGTGCCTGGAGTTTACGGGAGTTGGGCTACACCTTC
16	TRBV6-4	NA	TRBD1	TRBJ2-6	CASSAAGGEGANVLTF	TGTGCCAGCAGCGCTGCAGGGGGCGAGGGGGCCAACGTCCTGACTTTC
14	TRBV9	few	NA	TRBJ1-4	CASSPPGGDEKLFF	TGTGCCAGCAGCCCCCCTGGGGGAGATGAAAAACTGTTTTTT
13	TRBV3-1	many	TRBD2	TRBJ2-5	CASSHRLAKTQYF	TGTGCCAGCAGCCACCGACTAGCGAAGACCCAGTACTTC
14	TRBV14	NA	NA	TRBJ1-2	CASSQDLGIYGYTF	TGTGCCAGCAGCCAAGACCTCGGGATCTATGGCTACACCTTC
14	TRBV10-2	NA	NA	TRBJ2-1	CASTEDGNDNEQFF	TGCGCCAGCACCGAGGACGGGAACGACAATGAGCAGTTCTTC